This T cell receptor beta chain was recovered during a study of blood T cell repertoires in COVID-19. Overall study context: Material from acute and convalescent COVID-19 was sourced from the United States, Italy and Spain. PBMCs, B-cell-depleted T cells, or T cells provided the cDNA or gDNA that made up the material.

The V and J ends lost 5 bases and 6 bases, in that order; junction bases with no gene match: 4. This CDR3 region has 13 residues. In the original workflow: Amplification of reference gene primers was used by the study to estimate nucleated cell counts. Measured with immunoSEQ multiplex PCR; TCRdb has only the in-frame clones, and not every one. V, J and clone size are taken as reported in that table, and D and trimming were inferred from the DNA itself. The sample holds roughly 53,000 clones, roughly 88% seen once. Sequenced sample: peripheral blood. The TCR was taken from a human donor in a cohort sampled during active COVID-19. The rearrangement links TRBV12-3 or TRBV12-4 to TRBJ1-5, with 7 positions matching TRBD1. The CDR3, as DNA: TGTGCCAGCAGTCCAGGGGGGCTTCAGCCCCAGCATTTT. It translates to CASSPGGLQPQHF.